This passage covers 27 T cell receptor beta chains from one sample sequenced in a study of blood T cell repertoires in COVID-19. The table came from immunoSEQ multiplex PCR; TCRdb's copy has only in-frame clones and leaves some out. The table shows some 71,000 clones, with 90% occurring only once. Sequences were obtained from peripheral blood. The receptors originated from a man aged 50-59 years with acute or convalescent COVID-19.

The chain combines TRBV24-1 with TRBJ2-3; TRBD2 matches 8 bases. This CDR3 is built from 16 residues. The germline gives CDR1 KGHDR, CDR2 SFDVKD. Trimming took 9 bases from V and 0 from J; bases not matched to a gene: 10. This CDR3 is CATSRTSGTSTDTQYF. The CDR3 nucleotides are TGTGCCACCTCACGTACTAGCGGCACTAGCACAGATACGCAGTATTTT.

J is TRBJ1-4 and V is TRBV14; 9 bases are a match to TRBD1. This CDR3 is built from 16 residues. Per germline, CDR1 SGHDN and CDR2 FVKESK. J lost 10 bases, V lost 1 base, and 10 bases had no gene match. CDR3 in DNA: TGTGCCAGCAGCCAAGTTTCCGGGACAGGGTCAGGAAAACTGTTTTTT. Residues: CASSQVSGTGSGKLFF.

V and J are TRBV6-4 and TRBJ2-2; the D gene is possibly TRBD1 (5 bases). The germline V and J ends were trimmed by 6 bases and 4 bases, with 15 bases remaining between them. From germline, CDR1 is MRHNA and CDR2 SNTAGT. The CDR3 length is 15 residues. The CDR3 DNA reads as TGTGCCAGCAGCCGGGCCCCACAGGCCACCGGGGAGCTGTTTTTT. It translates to CASSRAPQATGELFF.

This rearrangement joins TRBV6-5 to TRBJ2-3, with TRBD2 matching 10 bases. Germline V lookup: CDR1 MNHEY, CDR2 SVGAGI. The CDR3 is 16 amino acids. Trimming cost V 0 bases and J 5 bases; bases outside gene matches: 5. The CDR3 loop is CASSYSWLAGVDTQYF. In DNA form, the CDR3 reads TGTGCCAGCAGTTACTCGTGGCTAGCGGGAGTAGATACGCAGTATTTT.

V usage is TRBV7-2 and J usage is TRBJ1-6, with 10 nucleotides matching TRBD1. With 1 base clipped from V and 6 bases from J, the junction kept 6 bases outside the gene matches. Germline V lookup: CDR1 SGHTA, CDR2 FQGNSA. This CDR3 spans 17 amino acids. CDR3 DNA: TGTGCCAGCAGCTTAGTAGGGACAGGGGCGGTTAATTCACCCCTCCACTTT. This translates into CASSLVGTGAVNSPLHF. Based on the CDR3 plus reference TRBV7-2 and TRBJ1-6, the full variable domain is GAGVSQSPSNKVTEKGKDVELRCDPISGHTALYWYRQSLGQGLEFLIYFQGNSAPDKSGLPSDRFSAERTGGSVSTLTIQRTQQEDSAVYLCASSLVGTGAVNSPLHFGNGTRLTVT.

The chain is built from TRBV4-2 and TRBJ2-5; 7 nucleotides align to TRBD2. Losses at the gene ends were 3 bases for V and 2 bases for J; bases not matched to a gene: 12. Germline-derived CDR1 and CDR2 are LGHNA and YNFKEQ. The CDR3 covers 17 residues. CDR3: CASSHRPRELGQETQYF. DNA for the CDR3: TGTGCCAGCAGCCACCGGCCGCGGGAGTTGGGTCAAGAGACCCAGTACTTC.

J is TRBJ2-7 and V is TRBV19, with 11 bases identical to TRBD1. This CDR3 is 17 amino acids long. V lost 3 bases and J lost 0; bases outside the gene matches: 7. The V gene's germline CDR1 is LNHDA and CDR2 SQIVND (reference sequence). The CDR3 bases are TGTGCCAGTAGTATCCTTACCGGGACAGGGGGCTCCTACGAGCAGTACTTC. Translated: CASSILTGTGGSYEQYF.

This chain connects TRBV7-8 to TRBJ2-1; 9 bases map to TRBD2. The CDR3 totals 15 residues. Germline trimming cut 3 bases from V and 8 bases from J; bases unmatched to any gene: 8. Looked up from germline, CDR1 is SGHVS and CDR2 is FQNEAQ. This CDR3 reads CASSFRIAGDDEQFF. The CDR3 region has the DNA TGTGCCAGCAGCTTTCGGATAGCGGGAGATGATGAGCAGTTCTTC.

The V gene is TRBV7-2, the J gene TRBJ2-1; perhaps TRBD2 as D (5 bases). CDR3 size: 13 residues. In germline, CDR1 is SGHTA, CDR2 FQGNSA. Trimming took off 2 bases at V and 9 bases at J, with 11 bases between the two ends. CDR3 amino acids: CASSLIGSSEQFF. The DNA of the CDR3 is TGTGCCAGCAGCTTAATTGGGAGTTCTGAGCAGTTCTTC.

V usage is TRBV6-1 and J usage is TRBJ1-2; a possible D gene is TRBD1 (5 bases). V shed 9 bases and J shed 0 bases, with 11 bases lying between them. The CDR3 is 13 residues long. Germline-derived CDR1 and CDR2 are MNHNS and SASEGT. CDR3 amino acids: CASGAAPNYGYTF. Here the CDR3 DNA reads TGTGCCAGTGGGGCTGCCCCTAACTATGGCTACACCTTC.

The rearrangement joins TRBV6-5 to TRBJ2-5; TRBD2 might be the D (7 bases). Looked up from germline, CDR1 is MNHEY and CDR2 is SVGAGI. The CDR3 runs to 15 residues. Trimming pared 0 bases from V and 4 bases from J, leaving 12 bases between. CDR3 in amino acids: CASSYSIGGAETQYF. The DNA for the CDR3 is TGTGCCAGCAGTTACTCGATAGGGGGGGCAGAGACCCAGTACTTC.

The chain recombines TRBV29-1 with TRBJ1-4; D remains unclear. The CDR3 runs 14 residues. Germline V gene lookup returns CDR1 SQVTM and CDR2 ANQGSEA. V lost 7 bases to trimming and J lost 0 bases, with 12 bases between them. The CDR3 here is CSAGSSATNEKLFF. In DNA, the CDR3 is TGCAGCGCCGGGTCCTCTGCAACTAATGAAAAACTGTTTTTT.

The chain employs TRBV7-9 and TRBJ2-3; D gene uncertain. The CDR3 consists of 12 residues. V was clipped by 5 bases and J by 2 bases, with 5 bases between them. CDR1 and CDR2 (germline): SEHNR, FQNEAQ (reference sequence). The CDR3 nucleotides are TGTGCCAGCAGCCCAAACACAGATACGCAGTATTTT. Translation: CASSPNTDTQYF.

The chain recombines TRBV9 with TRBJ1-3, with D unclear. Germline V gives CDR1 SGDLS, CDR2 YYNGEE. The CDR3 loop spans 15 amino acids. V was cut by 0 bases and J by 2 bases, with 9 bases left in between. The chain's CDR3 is CASSVDGLAGNTIYF. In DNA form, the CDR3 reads TGTGCCAGCAGCGTAGATGGGCTGGCTGGAAACACCATATATTTT.

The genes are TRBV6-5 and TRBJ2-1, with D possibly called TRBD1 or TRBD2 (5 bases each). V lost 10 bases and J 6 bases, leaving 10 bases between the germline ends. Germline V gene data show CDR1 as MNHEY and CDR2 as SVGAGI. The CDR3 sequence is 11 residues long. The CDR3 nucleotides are TGTGCCAACAGGCTAGCCAATGAGCAGTTCTTC. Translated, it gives CANRLANEQFF.

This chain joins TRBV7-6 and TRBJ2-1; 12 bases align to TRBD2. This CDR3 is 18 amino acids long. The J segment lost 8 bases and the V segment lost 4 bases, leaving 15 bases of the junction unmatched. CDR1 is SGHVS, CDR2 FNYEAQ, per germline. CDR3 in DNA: TGTGCCAGCAGCTCGAGTCCTAGCGGGAGGGACGTGGGCTATGAGCAGTTCTTC. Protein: CASSSSPSGRDVGYEQFF.

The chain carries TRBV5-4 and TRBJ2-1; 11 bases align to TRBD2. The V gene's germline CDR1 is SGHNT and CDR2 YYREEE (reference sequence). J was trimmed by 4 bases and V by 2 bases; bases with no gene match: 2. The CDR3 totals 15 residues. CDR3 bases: TGTGCCAGCAGCTTAACTAGCGGGGGTTACAATGAGCAGTTCTTC. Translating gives CASSLTSGGYNEQFF.

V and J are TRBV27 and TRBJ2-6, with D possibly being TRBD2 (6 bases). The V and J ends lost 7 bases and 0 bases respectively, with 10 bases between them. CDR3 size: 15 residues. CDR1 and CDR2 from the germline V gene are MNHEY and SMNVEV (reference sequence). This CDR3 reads CASNAGGSGANVLTF. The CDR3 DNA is TGTGCCAGCAATGCCGGGGGCTCTGGGGCCAACGTCCTGACTTTC.

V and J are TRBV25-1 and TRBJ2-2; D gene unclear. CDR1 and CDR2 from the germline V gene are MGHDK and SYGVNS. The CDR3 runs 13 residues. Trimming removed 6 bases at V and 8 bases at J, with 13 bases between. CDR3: CASSKTFRGELFF. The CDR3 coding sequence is TGTGCCAGCAGCAAGACATTCAGAGGGGAGCTGTTTTTT.

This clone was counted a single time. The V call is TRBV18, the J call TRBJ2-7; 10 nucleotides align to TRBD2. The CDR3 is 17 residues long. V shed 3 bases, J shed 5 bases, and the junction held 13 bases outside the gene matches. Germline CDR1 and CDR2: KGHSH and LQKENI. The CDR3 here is CASSPLASGSTGNEQYF. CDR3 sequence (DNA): TGTGCCAGCTCACCGTTGGCTAGCGGGAGTACCGGCAACGAGCAGTACTTC.

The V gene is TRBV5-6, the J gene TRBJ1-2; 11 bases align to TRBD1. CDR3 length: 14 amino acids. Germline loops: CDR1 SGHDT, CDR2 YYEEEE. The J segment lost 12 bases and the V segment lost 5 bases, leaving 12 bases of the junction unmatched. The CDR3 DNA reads TGTGCCAGCAGTTTCCTAGGACAGGGGGCCGGTGACACCTTC. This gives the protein CASSFLGQGAGDTF.

This chain's CDR3 is CASSSPGLAGETQYF. CDR3 DNA sequence: TGTGCCAGCTCATCCCCGGGACTAGCGGGAGAGACCCAGTACTTC. The V and J genes are TRBV18 and TRBJ2-5; the match to TRBD2 covers 12 bases. In germline, CDR1 is KGHSH, CDR2 LQKENI. The CDR3 length is 15 residues. Unmatched junction bases numbered 5, after V lost 5 bases and J lost 4 bases. The full variable domain, completed using reference TRBV18 and TRBJ2-5, is NAGVMQNPRHLVRRRGQEARLRCSPMKGHSHVYWYRQLPEEGLKFMVYLQKENIIDESGMPKERFSAEFPKEGPSILRIQQVVRGDSAAYFCASSSPGLAGETQYFGPGTRLLVL.

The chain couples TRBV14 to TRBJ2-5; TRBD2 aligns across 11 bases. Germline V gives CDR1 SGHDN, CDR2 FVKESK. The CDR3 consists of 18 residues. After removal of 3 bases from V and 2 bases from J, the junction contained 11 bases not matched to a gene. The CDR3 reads CASSHPRATSGKQETQYF. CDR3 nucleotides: TGTGCCAGCAGCCACCCTCGCGCGACTAGCGGGAAGCAAGAGACCCAGTACTTC.

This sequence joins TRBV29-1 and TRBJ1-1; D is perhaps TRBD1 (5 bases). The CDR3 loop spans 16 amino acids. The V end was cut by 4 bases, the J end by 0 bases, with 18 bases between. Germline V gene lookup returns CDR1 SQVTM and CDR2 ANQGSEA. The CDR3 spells CSVAGTKGLMNTEAFF. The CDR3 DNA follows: TGCAGCGTTGCGGGGACTAAAGGACTTATGAACACTGAAGCTTTCTTT.

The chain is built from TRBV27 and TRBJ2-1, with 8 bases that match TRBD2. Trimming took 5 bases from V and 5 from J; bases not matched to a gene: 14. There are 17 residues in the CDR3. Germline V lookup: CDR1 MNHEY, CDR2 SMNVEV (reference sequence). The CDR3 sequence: CASSKGKAGESNNEQFF. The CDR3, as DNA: TGTGCCAGCAGTAAAGGGAAAGCGGGAGAGAGTAACAATGAGCAGTTCTTC.

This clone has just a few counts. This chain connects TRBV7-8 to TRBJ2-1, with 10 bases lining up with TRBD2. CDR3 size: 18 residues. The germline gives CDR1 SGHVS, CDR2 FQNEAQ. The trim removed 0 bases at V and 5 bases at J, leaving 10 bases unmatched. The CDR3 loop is CASSLARLAGVPHNEQFF. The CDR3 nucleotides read TGTGCCAGCAGCTTAGCGCGGCTAGCGGGAGTCCCGCACAATGAGCAGTTCTTC.

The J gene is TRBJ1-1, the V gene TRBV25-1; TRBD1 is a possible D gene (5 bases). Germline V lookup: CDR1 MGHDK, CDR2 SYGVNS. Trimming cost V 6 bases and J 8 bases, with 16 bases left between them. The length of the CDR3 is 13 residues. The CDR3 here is CASSVSGSSEAFF. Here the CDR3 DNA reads TGTGCCAGCAGCGTCTCAGGGTCCTCCGAAGCTTTCTTT.